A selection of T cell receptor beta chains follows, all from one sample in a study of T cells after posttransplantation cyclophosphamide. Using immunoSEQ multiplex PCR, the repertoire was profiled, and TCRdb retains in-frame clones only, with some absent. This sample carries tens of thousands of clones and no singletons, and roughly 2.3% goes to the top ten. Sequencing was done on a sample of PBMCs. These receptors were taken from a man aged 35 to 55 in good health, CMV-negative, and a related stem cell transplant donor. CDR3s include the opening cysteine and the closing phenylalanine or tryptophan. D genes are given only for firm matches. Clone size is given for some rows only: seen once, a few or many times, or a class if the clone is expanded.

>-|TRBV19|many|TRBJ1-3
TGTGCCAGTAGTCCGCAACAGGCTCTCTCTGGAAACACCATATATTTT
CASSPQQALSGNTIYF
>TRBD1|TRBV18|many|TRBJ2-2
TGTGCCAGCTCACCCCCGACAGGGGGGAGCCCCGGGGAGCTGTTTTTT
CASSPPTGGSPGELFF
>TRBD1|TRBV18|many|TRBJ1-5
TGTGCCAGCTCCCCCGACAGGGGTGGAAATCAGCCCCAGCATTTT
CASSPDRGGNQPQHF
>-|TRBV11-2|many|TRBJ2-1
TGTGCCAGCAGCGAGACTATTGGCTCCTACAATGAGCAGTTCTTC
CASSETIGSYNEQFF
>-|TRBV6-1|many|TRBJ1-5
TGTGCCAGCAGTGGTGTCCACGCGGAACAGCCCCAGCATTTT
CASSGVHAEQPQHF
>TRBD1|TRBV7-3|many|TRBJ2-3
TGTGCCAGCAGCCCACAGGGGTCTGGCACAGATACGCAGTATTTT
CASSPQGSGTDTQYF
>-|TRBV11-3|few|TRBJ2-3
TGTGCCAGCAGCTTAGGGGTGCCGGAGTATGATACGCAGTATTTT
CASSLGVPEYDTQYF
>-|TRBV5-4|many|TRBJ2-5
TGTGCCAGCAGCTTGTACAGGTTACAAGAGACCCAGTACTTC
CASSLYRLQETQYF
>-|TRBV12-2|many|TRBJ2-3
TGTGCAAGTCGCCTAGGGCCCCCCACAGATACGCAGTATTTT
CASRLGPPTDTQYF
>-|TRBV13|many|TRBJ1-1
TGTGCCAGCAGCTTCAATACCAGGGCGCTTGGGAACACTGAAGCTTTCTTT
CASSFNTRALGNTEAFF
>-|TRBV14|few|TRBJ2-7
TGTGCCAGCAGCCAGTCCCACCTATCCTACGAGCAGTACTTC
CASSQSHLSYEQYF
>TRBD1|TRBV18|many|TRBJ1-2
TGTGCCAGCTCACCAGACACGGCACGGGACAGAGCAGGCTACACCTTC
CASSPDTARDRAGYTF
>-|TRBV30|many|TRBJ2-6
TGTGCCTGGAGTAGAGGTGGCGCTGGGGCCAACGTCCTGACTTTC
CAWSRGGAGANVLTF
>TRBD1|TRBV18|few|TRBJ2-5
TGTGCCAGCTCACCCCTGGACAGGGCTCAAGAGACCCAGTACTTC
CASSPLDRAQETQYF
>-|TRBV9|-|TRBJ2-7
TGTGCCAGCAGCTTCGACGGGACACGACTACACGAGCAGTACTTC
CASSFDGTRLHEQYF
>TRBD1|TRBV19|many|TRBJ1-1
TGTGCCAGTAGTATCCTACAGGGGTTCACTGAAGCTTTCTTT
CASSILQGFTEAFF
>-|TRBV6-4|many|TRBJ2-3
TGTGCCAGCAGCTACACAGGCACAGATACGCAGTATTTT
CASSYTGTDTQYF
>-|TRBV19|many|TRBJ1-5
TGTGCCAGCCAAGGAAGGGGGAACAATCAGCCCCAGCATTTT
CASQGRGNNQPQHF
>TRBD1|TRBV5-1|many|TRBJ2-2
TGCGCCAGCAGCGATGGGACAGGGGCTCTCTACACCGGGGAGCTGTTTTTT
CASSDGTGALYTGELFF
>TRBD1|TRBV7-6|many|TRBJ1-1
TGTGCCAGCAGCCCACAACCGGGACAGGTTTACACTGAAGCTTTCTTT
CASSPQPGQVYTEAFF
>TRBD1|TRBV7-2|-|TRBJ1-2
TGTGCCAGCAGCTTAGCTTCGACAGGGGGCAACTATGGCTACACCTTC
CASSLASTGGNYGYTF
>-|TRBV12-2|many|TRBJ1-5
TGTGCAAGTCGCTTAGAATTTGACAGATACAATCAGCCCCAGCATTTT
CASRLEFDRYNQPQHF
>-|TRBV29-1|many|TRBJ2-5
TGCAGCGTTGTCCCAACCATGGGGCAGGGACAAGAGACCCAGTACTTC
CSVVPTMGQGQETQYF